Listed here are 18 T cell receptor beta chains from one sample, sequenced in a study of T-cell memory formation after mild COVID-19 (dated by TCRdb to about 2021). Library generation was performed with 5' RACE. The instrument was an Illumina NovaSeq 6000. Starting from the raw public reads, TCRdb applied fastp trimming at Q25, assembled clones with MiXCR and retained in-frame beta chains. For every CDR3 protein sequence, its rows merge into one entry that carries the most common genes and DNA. The sample records about 82,000 distinct CDR3 sequences, about 13% of which are singletons. The top ten clonotypes cover about 27% of the sample. Sequences were obtained from PBMCs or a T cell subset sorted from them (not recorded which). Receptor source: an adult woman who had mild COVID-19 (a few samples of this study predate the infection). The sample titles of this study are shuffled in the database, so cell type and time point are left out; the donor was told from shared clones.

This clonotype has a handful of counts. This sequence joins TRBV7-8 and TRBJ2-7, with TRBD1 as a possible D gene (6 bases). This CDR3 comprises 12 residues. V was shortened by 10 bases and J by 1 base, with 11 bases between the two germline ends. The germline gives CDR1 SGHVS, CDR2 FQNEAQ. As DNA, the CDR3 is TGTGCCACTGAGACAGGATCCTACGAGCAGTACTTC. Protein sequence: CATETGSYEQYF.

CDR3 DNA sequence: TGCGCCAGCAGCCAAGGGACAGGGGCTTCCTACGAGCAGTACTTC. It translates to CASSQGTGASYEQYF. This sequence joins TRBV4-3 and TRBJ2-7; 9 bases match TRBD1. Germline CDR1 reads LGHNA; CDR2 reads YSLEER. The V gene end was trimmed by 1 base and the J gene end by 1 base; junction bases not matched to a gene: 2. The CDR3 is made up of 15 amino acids.

The chain employs TRBV6-5 and TRBJ2-5; no definite D call. CDR3 length: 14 amino acids. Per germline, CDR1 MNHEY and CDR2 SVGAGI. The V gene lost 5 bases and the J gene lost 4 bases, with 14 bases spanning the gap. In DNA, the CDR3 is TGTGCCAGCAGTCGCAGTAGGGAAACAGAGACCCAGTACTTC. This gives the protein CASSRSRETETQYF.

This chain joins TRBV24-1 and TRBJ2-1, with TRBD2 matching 9 bases. Per the germline V gene, CDR1 is KGHDR and CDR2 is SFDVKD. J was trimmed by 3 bases and V by 1 base; bases with no gene match: 6. The CDR3 has 17 amino acids. CDR3 sequence: CATSDFGSGSLYNEQFF. In nucleotides, the CDR3 is TGTGCCACCAGTGATTTTGGTAGCGGGAGCCTCTACAATGAGCAGTTCTTC.

This clonotype was detected once. The chain employs TRBV18 and TRBJ1-5; D is possibly TRBD1 (6 bases). Trimming took off 2 bases at V and 7 bases at J, with 18 bases between the two ends. The CDR3 spans 16 residues. Germline V lookup: CDR1 KGHSH, CDR2 LQKENI. In DNA form, the CDR3 reads TGTGCCAGCTCACCATCAGTTAGGACAGACAAACAGCCCCAGCATTTT. Encoded protein: CASSPSVRTDKQPQHF. Variable domain in full (rest from reference TRBV18 and TRBJ1-5): NAGVMQNPRHLVRRRGQEARLRCSPMKGHSHVYWYRQLPEEGLKFMVYLQKENIIDESGMPKERFSAEFPKEGPSILRIQQVVRGDSAAYFCASSPSVRTDKQPQHFGDGTRLSIL.

This clonotype showed up many times. The chain carries TRBV7-8 and TRBJ2-5; 13 nucleotides agree with TRBD2. The CDR3 has 16 amino acids. The germline V gene has CDR1 SGHVS and CDR2 FQNEAQ. J gave up 1 base and V 5 bases, and 4 bases lay outside the gene matches. The CDR3 sequence: CASSRGLAGLQETQYF. For the CDR3, the DNA is TGTGCCAGCAGCCGGGGACTAGCGGGACTCCAAGAGACCCAGTACTTC. The full variable domain, its missing parts supplied by reference TRBV7-8 and TRBJ2-5, is GAGVSQSPRYKVAKRGQDVALRCDPISGHVSLFWYQQALGQGPEFLTYFQNEAQLDKSGLPSDRFFAERPEGSVSTLKIQRTQQEDSAVYLCASSRGLAGLQETQYFGPGTRLLVL.

The V and J genes are TRBV9 and TRBJ1-2; D is undetermined. The CDR3 is 15 residues long. The germline V and J ends were trimmed by 0 bases and 2 bases, with 11 bases remaining between them. Looked up from germline, CDR1 is SGDLS and CDR2 is YYNGEE. This CDR3 is CASSVEAEWNYGYTF. DNA of the CDR3: TGTGCCAGCAGCGTAGAGGCAGAGTGGAACTATGGCTACACCTTC. Looking up the rest from reference TRBV9 and TRBJ1-2 gives the full variable domain: DSGVTQTPKHLITATGQRVTLRCSPRSGDLSVYWYQQSLDQGLQFLIQYYNGEERAKGNILERFSAQQFPDLHSELNLSSLELGDSALYFCASSVEAEWNYGYTFGSGTRLTVV.

This clonotype has a handful of counts. The rearrangement uses TRBV30 and TRBJ2-1; a possible D gene is TRBD2 (5 bases). This CDR3 is built from 13 residues. The germline V gene encodes CDR1 GTSNPN and CDR2 SVGIG (reference sequence). Trimming left V 1 base short and J 7 bases short, with 11 bases between. DNA for the CDR3: TGTGCCTGGAGTGCCTCTTCGGGAAATGAGCAGTTCTTC. Translated, it gives CAWSASSGNEQFF.

This clonotype was seen repeatedly, ten times or more. The rearrangement uses TRBV7-6 and TRBJ2-1; no clear D. Trimming left V 1 base short and J 4 bases short, with 5 bases between. This CDR3 contains 13 residues. Germline V gives CDR1 SGHVS, CDR2 FNYEAQ. The CDR3 DNA sequence: TGTGCCAGCAGCTTAGGCCGGTACAATGAGCAGTTCTTC. It codes for CASSLGRYNEQFF.

The J gene is TRBJ1-2, the V gene TRBV12-3 or TRBV12-4, with D tentatively TRBD1 (5 bases). Between the trimmed V and J ends, which lost 5 bases and 5 bases, there was a span of 9 bases. The CDR3 extends over 12 amino acids. The CDR3 DNA is TGTGCCAGCAGTATTGGGGGTTATGGCTACACCTTC. Encoded protein: CASSIGGYGYTF.

This clonotype has a handful of counts. The chain couples TRBV29-1 to TRBJ2-7, with 8 bases fitting TRBD1. The CDR3 spans 17 residues. Germline V gene data show CDR1 as SQVTM and CDR2 as ANQGSEA. Trimming removed 0 bases from V and 4 bases from J; junction bases left unmatched: 14. The CDR3 region is CSVEEIEARTGRYEQYF. The CDR3 DNA reads as TGCAGCGTTGAAGAAATTGAGGCCCGGACAGGGAGGTACGAGCAGTACTTC.

This clonotype was recorded only once. The gene calls are TRBV4-3 and TRBJ2-7; 11 nucleotides line up with TRBD1. The germline V gene encodes CDR1 LGHNA and CDR2 YSLEER. The CDR3 totals 17 residues. The ends lost 4 bases at V and 1 base at J; junction bases unmatched: 9. CDR3 in DNA: TGCGCCAGCAGCCTCGCTCCCGGGACAGGGGGTTCCTACGAGCAGTACTTC. It yields the protein CASSLAPGTGGSYEQYF.

This clonotype was seen a handful of times. The gene calls are TRBV12-3 or TRBV12-4 and TRBJ1-1, with D unresolved. Deletions cut 2 bases from V and 5 bases from J, with 3 bases between. CDR3 length equals 11 residues. The CDR3 sequence is CASSLTTEAFF. DNA for the CDR3: TGTGCCAGCAGTTTAACAACTGAAGCTTTCTTT.

The chain recombines TRBV9 with TRBJ2-7; D unclear. CDR1 and CDR2 from the germline V gene are SGDLS and YYNGEE. The CDR3 contains 15 residues. With 3 bases removed from V and 2 bases from J, the gap between germline ends came to 15 bases. The CDR3 protein is CASSETAIHPYEQYF. The CDR3 nucleotides read TGTGCCAGCAGCGAGACTGCGATACACCCCTACGAGCAGTACTTC.

This clonotype was counted a few times. The V gene is TRBV4-1, the J gene TRBJ2-7; D gene uncertain. Germline-derived CDR1 and CDR2 are MGHRA and YSYEKL. CDR3 length: 15 amino acids. Trimming removed 1 base from V and 2 bases from J, with 12 bases in between. The CDR3 DNA reads TGCGCCAGCAGCCAAGGGGGAAACCAACCCTACGAGCAGTACTTC. Translating it yields CASSQGGNQPYEQYF.

V is TRBV7-9 and J is TRBJ1-1; TRBD1 is a possible D gene (5 bases). CDR1 SEHNR and CDR2 FQNEAQ come from the germline V gene (reference sequence). The CDR3 contains 13 residues. Between the trimmed V and J ends, which lost 8 bases and 4 bases, there was a span of 14 bases. CDR3 bases: TGTGCCAGCGGGCAGGGTATTGGCACTGAAGCTTTCTTT. This sequence encodes CASGQGIGTEAFF.

This clonotype was counted a few times. The chain employs TRBV6-2 or TRBV6-3 and TRBJ2-1; D may be TRBD2 (6 bases). The V end lost 6 bases, the J end lost 0 bases, and 21 bases lay between the germline ends. Germline V CDR1 and CDR2: MNHEY, SVGEGT. The CDR3 totals 18 residues. CDR3 protein: CASRTTIFSGRSYNEQFF. The CDR3 DNA reads TGTGCCAGCAGAACCACCATCTTTAGCGGACGCTCCTACAATGAGCAGTTCTTC.

The rearrangement uses TRBV5-1 and TRBJ1-1; D might be TRBD1 (5 bases). Trimming took off 0 bases at V and 6 bases at J, with 9 bases between the two ends. Germline V gene sequence: CDR1 SGHRS, CDR2 YFSETQ. The CDR3 runs 13 residues. The CDR3 sequence: CASSLVGVAEAFF. The CDR3 nucleotides are TGCGCCAGCAGCTTGGTGGGGGTCGCTGAAGCTTTCTTT.